This record concerns one TCR beta chain sequence. Antigen unknown. Per the germline V gene, CDR1 is SQVTM and CDR2 is ANQGSEA. The V end was cut by 6 bases, the J end by 1 base, with 15 bases between. The CDR3 is 15 residues long. Once RNA had been extracted, it was reverse transcribed into cDNA to act as the sequencing template. Sequencing used immunoSEQ multiplex PCR; TCRdb keeps in-frame clones, though not all of them. The sample comprises about 280,000 clones, about 62% of which are singletons, and more than 1.5% rests with the top ten. This specimen belongs to a study of CD8+ T cells in alopecia areata. About the research overall: Those patients who were treated received oral tofacitinib, which was given at 5 to 10 mg twice daily for moderate-to-severe alopecia areata. Tofacitinib therapy took 6 to 18 months; 6 months off drug came after. Whole-study results and caveats: Scalp sequencing also captures normal skin's resident alphabeta T cells.

Stated treatment: oral pan-JAK inhibitor, 5-10 mg twice daily. From alopecia areata patients, lesional scalp punch biopsies and peripheral blood were collected. The V and J genes are TRBV29-1 and TRBJ2-2; D call uncertain. The origin of this receptor is a human donor with alopecia areata. Sample: CD4+ T cells sorted from blood, taken at week 24, from a patient treated with tofacitinib. The CDR3 DNA is TGCAGCGTCAGAAGGGCCACGGGGAACACCGGGGAGCTGTTTTTT. Translating gives CSVRRATGNTGELFF.